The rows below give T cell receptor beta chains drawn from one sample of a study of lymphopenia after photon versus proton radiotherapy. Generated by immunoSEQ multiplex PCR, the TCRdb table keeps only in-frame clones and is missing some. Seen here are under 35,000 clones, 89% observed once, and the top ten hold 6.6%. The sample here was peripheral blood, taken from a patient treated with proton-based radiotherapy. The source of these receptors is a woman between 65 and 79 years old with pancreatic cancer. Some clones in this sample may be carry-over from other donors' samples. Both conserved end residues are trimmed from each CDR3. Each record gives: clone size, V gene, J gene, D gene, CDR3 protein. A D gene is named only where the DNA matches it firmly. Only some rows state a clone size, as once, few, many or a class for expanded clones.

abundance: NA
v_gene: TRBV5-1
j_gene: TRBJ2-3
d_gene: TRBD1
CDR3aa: ASSLVQGSTDTQY

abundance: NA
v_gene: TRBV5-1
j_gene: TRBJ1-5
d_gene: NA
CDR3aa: ASSYESGAGQPQH

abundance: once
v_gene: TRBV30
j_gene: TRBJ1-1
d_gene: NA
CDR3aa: AWSVVRGGTNTEAF

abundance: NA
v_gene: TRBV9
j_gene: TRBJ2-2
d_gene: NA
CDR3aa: ASSVGGVGTGELF

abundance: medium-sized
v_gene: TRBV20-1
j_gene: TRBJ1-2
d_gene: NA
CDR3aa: SAGGEGYT

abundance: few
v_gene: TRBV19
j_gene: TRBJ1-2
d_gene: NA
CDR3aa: ATFVGGPAHGYT

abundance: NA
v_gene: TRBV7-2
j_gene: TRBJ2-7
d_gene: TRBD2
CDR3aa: ASTRLAGVYEQY

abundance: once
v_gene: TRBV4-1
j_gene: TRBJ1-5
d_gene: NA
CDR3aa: ASSQRGGNQPQH

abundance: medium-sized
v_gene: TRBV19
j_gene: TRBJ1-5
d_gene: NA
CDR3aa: ASTRAWGIGNQPQH

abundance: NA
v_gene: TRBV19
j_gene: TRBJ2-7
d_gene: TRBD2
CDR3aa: ASSEVAGGPYEQY

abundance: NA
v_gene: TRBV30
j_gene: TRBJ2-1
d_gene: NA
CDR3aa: AWSYTGVNEQF

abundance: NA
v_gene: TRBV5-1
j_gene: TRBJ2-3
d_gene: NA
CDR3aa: ASSSIGGSTDTQY

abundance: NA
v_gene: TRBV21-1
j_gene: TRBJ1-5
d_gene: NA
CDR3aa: ASVILLGYSNQPQH

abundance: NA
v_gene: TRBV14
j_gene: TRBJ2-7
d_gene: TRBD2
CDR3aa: ASSQGGWAGVGYEQY

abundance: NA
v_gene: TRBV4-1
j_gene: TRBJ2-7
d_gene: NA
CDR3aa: ASSQSEGLREQY

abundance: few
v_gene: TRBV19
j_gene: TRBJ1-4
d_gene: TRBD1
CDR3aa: ASSPRGQPNEKLF

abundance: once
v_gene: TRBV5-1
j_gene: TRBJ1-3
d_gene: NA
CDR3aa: ASSLAGASSGNTIY

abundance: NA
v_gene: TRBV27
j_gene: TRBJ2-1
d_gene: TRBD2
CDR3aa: ASSRIGRFYNEQF

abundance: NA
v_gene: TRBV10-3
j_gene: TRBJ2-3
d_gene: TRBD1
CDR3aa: ATSGQGGGTDTQY

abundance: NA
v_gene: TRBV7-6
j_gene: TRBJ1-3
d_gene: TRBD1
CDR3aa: ASSSPTGSELGNTIY

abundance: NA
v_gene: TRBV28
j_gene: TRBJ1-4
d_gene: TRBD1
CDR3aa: ASRRDRGQFEKLF

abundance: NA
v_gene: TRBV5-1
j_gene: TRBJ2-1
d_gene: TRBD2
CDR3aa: ASRPGTSNEQF

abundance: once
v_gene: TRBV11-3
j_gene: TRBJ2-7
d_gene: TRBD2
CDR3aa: ASSSAGVASEQY

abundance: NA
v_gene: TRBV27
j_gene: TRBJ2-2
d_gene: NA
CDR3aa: ASSFNRFNTGELF

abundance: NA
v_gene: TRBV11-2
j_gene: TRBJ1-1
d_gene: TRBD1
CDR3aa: ASRGQLNTEAF

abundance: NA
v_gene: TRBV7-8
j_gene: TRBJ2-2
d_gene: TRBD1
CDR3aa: ASSDRDRPGVGELF

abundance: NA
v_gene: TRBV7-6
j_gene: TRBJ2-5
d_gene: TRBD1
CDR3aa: ASSSGGAETQY

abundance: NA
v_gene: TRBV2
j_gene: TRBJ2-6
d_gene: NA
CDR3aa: ASSEEATGANVLT

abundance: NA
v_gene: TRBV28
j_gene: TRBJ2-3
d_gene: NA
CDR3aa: ASSLREVSTDTQY

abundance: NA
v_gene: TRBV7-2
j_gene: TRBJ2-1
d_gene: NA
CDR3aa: ASSLMGENYNEQF

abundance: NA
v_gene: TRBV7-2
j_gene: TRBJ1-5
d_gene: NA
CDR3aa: ASSLEGGGNQPQH

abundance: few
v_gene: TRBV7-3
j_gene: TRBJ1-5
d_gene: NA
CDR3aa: ASSLTGGFNQPQH

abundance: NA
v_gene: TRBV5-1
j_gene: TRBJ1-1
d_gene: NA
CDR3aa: ASSLAAGQKAF

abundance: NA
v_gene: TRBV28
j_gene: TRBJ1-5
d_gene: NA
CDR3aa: ASSLSMSNQPQH

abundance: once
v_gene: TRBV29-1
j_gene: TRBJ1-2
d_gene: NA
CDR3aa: SVIRGINYGYT

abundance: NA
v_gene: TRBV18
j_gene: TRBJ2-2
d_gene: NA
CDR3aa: ASSPRVLTGELF

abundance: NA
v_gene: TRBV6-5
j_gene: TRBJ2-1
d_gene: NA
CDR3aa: ASSSGRLTYNEQF

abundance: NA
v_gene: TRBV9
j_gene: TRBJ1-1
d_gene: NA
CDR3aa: ASSFGVSDTEAF

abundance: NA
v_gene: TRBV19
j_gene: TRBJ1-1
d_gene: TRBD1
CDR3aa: ASSLTGGTEAF

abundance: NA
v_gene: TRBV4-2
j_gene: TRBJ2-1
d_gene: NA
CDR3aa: ASSQDQDHSSYNEQF